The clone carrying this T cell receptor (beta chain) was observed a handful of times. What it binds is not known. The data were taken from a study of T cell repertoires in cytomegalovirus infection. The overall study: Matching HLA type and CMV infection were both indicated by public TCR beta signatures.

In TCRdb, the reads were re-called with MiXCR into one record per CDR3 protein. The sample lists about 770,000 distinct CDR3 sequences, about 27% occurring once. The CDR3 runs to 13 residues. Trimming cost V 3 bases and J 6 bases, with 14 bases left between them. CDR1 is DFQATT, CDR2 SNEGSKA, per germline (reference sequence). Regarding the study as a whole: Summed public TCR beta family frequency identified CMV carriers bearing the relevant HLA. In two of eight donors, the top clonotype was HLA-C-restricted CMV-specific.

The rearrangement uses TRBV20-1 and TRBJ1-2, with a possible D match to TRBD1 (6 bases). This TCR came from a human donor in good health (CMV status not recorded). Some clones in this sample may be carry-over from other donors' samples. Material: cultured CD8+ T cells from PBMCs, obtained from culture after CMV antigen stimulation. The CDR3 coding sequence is TGCAGTGCTAGGAGGGGGGGGAACAATGGCTACACCTTC. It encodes CSARRGGNNGYTF.